The source of this TCR beta chain is a study of T cell responses to AZD1222 COVID-19 vaccine. The CDR3 runs 13 residues. Germline V lookup: CDR1 GTSNPN, CDR2 SVGIG (reference sequence). Trimming removed 4 bases at V and 7 bases at J, with 16 bases between. Concerning this clone itself: What it binds is not known.

Profiling relied on immunoSEQ multiplex PCR, and the TCRdb table lists in-frame clones only, not all of them. The sample shows fewer than 110,000 clones, about 90% of them seen only once. Study-wide results and caveats: Repertoires were obtained only post-peak T cell response. Clonal diversity was possibly underestimated, and white British individuals and females predominated among donors.

This receptor was identified in an adult in good health. This chain links TRBV30 with TRBJ1-2; D is unclear. The specimen comprised peripheral blood, sampled on day 0 of AZD1222 vaccination. This CDR3 is CAWNPTTNPGYTF. The DNA for the CDR3 is TGTGCCTGGAACCCCACGACCAACCCTGGCTACACCTTC.